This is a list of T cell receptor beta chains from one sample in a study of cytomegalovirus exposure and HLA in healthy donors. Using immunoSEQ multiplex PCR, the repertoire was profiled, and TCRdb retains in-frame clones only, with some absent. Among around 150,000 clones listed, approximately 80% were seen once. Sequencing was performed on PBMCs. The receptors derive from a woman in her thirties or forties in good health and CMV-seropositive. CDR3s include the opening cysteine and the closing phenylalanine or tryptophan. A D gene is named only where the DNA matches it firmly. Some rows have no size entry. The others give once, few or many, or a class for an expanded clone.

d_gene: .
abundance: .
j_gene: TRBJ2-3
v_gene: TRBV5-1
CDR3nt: TGCGCCAGCAGCTCCGGGAAGGTCCCAGATACGCAGTATTTT
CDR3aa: CASSSGKVPDTQYF

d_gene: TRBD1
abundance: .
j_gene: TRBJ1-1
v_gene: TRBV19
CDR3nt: TGTGCCAGTAGTATCTCAGGGGGGCCCACTGAAGCTTTCTTT
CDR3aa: CASSISGGPTEAFF

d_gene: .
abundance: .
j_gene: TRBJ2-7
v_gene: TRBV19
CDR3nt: TGTGCCAGTAGTATAACCACAGACTCCTACGAGCAGTACTTC
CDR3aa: CASSITTDSYEQYF

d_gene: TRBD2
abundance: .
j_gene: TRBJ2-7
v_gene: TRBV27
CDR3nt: TGTGCCAGCAGTTCCTTAGCGGGGGGGCCTTTCTACGAGCAGTACTTC
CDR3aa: CASSSLAGGPFYEQYF

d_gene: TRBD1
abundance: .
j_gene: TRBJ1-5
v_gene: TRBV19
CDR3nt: TGTGCCAGTAGTTCGCAGGGGGATCAGCCCCAGCATTTT
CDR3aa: CASSSQGDQPQHF

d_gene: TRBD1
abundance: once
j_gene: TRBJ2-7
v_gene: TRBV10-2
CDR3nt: TGCGCCAGCAGTGAGCCCACACAGGGGTACGAGCAGTACTTC
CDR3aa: CASSEPTQGYEQYF

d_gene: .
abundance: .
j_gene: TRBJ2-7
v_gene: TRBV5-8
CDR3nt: TGTGCCAGCAGCTTGGCGTACAGCCCCTACGAGCAGTACTTC
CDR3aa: CASSLAYSPYEQYF

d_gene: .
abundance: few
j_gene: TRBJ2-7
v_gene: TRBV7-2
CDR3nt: TGTGCCAGCAGCTTACATAGGAGCTCCTACGAGCAGTACTTC
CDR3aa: CASSLHRSSYEQYF

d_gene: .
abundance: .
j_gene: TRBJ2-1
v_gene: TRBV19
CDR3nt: TGTGCCAGTAGTCCCGGCTGGGGGGAGAGCTCCTACAATGAGCAGTTCTTC
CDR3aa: CASSPGWGESSYNEQFF

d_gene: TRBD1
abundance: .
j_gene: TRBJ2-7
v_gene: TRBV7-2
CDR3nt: TGTGCCAGCAGCCGGGACAGATCCTACGAGCAGTACTTC
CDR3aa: CASSRDRSYEQYF

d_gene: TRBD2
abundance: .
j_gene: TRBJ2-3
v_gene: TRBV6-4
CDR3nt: TGTGCCAGCAGTGACCGGGGGATAGCGGGGGACCCCACAGATACGCAGTATTTT
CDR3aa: CASSDRGIAGDPTDTQYF

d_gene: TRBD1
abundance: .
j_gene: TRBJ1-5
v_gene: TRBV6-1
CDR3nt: TGTGCCAGCAGTGTGGACAGGAACTTCAATCAGCCCCAGCATTTT
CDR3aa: CASSVDRNFNQPQHF

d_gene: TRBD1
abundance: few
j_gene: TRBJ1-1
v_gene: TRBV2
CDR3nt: TGTGCCACTAGGGGGCTGGGTTACACTGAAGCTTTCTTT
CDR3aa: CATRGLGYTEAFF

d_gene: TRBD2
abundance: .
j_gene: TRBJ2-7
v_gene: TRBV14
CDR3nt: TGTGCCAGCAGCCAAGGACTAGCTATCTACGAGCAGTACTTC
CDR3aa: CASSQGLAIYEQYF

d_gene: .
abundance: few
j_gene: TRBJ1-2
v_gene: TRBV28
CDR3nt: TGTGCCAGCCTCTTGCAGGGAGGCTATGGCTACACCTTC
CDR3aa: CASLLQGGYGYTF

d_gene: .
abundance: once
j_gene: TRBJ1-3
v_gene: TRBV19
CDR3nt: TGTGCCAGTAGTCCTTATACTGGAAACACCATATATTTT
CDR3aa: CASSPYTGNTIYF

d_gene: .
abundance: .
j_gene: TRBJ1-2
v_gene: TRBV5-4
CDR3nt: TGTGCCAGCAGCCAGAACGAGGGGGTGGGTGGCTACACCTTC
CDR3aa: CASSQNEGVGGYTF

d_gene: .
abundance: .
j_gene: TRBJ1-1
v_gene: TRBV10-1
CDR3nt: TGCGTCCGACCTAGCGAGGACGGAGGAGAGGACACTGAAGCTTTCTTT
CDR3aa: CVRPSEDGGEDTEAFF

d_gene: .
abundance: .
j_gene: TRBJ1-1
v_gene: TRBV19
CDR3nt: TGTGCCAGTAGTATACAGGGGAACACTGAAGCTTTCTTT
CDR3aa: CASSIQGNTEAFF

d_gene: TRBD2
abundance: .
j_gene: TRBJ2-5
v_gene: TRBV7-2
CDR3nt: TGTGCCAGCAGCTCGTGGACGGGGGGAGAGACCCAGTACTTC
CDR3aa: CASSSWTGGETQYF

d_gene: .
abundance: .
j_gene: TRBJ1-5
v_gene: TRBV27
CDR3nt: TGTGCCAGCAGTTTCGCAGGGATGGAGCAGCCCCAGCATTTT
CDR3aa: CASSFAGMEQPQHF

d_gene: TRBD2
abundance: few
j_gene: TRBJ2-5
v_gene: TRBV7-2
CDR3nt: TGTGCCAGCAGCTTACAAGCGGGGGGCGGTGGGGAGACCCAGTACTTC
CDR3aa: CASSLQAGGGGETQYF

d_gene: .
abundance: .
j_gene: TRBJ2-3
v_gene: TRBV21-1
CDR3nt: TGTGCCAGGACTGGGCAGGGGGTTCATGGGGATACGCAGTATTTT
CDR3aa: CARTGQGVHGDTQYF

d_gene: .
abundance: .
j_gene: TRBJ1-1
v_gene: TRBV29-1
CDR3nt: TGCAGCGTTGAAGATAACAGGGCGGCCGCTTTCTTT
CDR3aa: CSVEDNRAAAFF

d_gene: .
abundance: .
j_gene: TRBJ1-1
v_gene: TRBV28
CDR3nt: TGTGCCAGCAGTTTAGGGGGCCCGAACACTGAAGCTTTCTTT
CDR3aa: CASSLGGPNTEAFF

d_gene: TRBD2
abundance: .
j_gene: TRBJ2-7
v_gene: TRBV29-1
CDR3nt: TGCAGCTCGTGGTCGGGGGGGCAATACGAGCAGTACTTC
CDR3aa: CSSWSGGQYEQYF

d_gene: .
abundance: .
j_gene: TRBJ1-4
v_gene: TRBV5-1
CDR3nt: TGCGCCAGCAGCTTGTTAGGGGCTAGTAATGAAAAACTGTTTTTT
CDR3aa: CASSLLGASNEKLFF

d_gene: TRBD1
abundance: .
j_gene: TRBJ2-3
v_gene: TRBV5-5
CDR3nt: TGTGCCAGCAGCGTTTACGGGACAGGGTCCACAGATACGCAGTATTTT
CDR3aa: CASSVYGTGSTDTQYF

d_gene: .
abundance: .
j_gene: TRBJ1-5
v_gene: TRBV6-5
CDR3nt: TGTGCCAGCACCGCCTTAGAGAAAAATCAGCCCCAGCATTTT
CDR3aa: CASTALEKNQPQHF

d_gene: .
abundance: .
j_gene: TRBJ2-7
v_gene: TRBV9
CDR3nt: TGTGCCAGCCCTAGGGGCCCCTACGAGCAGTACTTC
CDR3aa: CASPRGPYEQYF

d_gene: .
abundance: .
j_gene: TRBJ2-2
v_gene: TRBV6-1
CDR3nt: TGTGCCAGCACTGATGGCACCTTGAACACCGGGGAGCTGTTTTTT
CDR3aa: CASTDGTLNTGELFF

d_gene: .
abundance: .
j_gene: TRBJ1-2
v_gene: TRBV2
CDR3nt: TGTGCCAGGGGGCCCGAGTATGGCTACACCTTC
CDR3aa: CARGPEYGYTF

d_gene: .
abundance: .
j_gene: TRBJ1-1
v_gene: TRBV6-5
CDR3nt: TGTGCCAGCAGTGCAGGTGGACTGGAAGCTTTCTTT
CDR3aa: CASSAGGLEAFF

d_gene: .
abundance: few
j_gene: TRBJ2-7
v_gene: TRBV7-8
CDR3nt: TGTGCCAGCAGCACCCAACAGGGTATAGGCGAGCAGTACTTC
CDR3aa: CASSTQQGIGEQYF

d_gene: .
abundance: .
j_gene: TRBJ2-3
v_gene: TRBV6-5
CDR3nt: TGTGCCAGCACCCCCCGGGGGAACCCGGCGGATACGCAGTATTTT
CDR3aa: CASTPRGNPADTQYF

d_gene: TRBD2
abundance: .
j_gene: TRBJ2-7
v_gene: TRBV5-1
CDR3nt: TGCGCCAGCAGCCCCCTGATAGCGGGGGGGACTGTCGAGCAGTACTTC
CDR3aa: CASSPLIAGGTVEQYF

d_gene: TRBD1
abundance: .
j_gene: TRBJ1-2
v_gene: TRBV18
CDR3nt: TGTGCCAGCTCACCCGGACAGGGCCACTATGGCTACACCTTC
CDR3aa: CASSPGQGHYGYTF

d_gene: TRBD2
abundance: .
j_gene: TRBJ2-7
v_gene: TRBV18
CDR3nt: TGTGCCAGCTCACCCTCGGGACTAGCGGGCTCCACCTACGAGCAGTACTTC
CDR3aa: CASSPSGLAGSTYEQYF

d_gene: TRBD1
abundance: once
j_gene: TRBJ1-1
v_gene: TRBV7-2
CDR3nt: TGTGCCAGCAGTCGAGTCGACAGGGGCGAAGCTTTCTTT
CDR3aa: CASSRVDRGEAFF

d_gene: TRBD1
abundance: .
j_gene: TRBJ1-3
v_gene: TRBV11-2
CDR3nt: TGTGCCAGCAGAAGACAGGGAACTGGAAACACCATATATTTT
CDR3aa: CASRRQGTGNTIYF

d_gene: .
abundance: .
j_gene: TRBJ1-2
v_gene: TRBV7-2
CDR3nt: TGTGCCAGCAGCTTTACAGGGACCTATGGCTACACCTTC
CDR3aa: CASSFTGTYGYTF

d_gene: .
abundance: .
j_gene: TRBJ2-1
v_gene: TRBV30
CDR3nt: TGTGCCTGGAGTTCGGTCGGGCCGGGGTCCTACAATGAGCAGTTCTTC
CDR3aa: CAWSSVGPGSYNEQFF

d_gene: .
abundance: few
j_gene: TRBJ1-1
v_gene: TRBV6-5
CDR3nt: TGTGCCAGCAGTTACTCTTCTATGTCTTATGAAGCTTTCTTT
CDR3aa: CASSYSSMSYEAFF

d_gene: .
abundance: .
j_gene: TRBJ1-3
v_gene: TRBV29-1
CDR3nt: TGCAGCGTCGCGTTGGGAGGGGCTGGAAACACCATATATTTT
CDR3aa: CSVALGGAGNTIYF

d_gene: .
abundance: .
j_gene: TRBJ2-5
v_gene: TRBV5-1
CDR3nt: TGCGCCAGCAGCTTGACCCCAGGGCAAGAGACCCAGTACTTC
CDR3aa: CASSLTPGQETQYF

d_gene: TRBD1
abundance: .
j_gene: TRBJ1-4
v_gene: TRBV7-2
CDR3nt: TGTGCCAGCAGCGAGGGACAGGGGAATGAAAAACTGTTTTTT
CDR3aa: CASSEGQGNEKLFF

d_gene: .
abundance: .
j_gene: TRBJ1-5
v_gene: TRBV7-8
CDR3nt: TGTGCCAGCAGCTTAGCGGCGGGGACGACTCAGCCCCAGCATTTT
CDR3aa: CASSLAAGTTQPQHF

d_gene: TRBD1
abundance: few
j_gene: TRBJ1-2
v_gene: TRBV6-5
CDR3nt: TGTGCCAGCAGTTACTCGCGCACAGGGGGGGGGTATGGCTACACCTTC
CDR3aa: CASSYSRTGGGYGYTF

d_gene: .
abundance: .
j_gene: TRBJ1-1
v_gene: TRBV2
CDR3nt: TGTGCCAGCAGTGAAGATTCTGGACACCCCTTCGACACTGAAGCTTTCTTT
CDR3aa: CASSEDSGHPFDTEAFF

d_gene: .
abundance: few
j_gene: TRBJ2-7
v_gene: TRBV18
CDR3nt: TGTGCCAGCTCACCGATTTCGCGGGGAATAGAGCAGTACTTC
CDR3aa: CASSPISRGIEQYF

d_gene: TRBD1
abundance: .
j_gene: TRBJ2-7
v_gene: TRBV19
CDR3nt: TGTGCCAGTAGCTTTTACGGACAGGGGAACTACGAGCAGTACTTC
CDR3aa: CASSFYGQGNYEQYF

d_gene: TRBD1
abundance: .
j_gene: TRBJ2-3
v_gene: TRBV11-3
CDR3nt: TGTGCCAGCAGCTTTACAGGGGGCATGCATACGCAGTATTTT
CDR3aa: CASSFTGGMHTQYF

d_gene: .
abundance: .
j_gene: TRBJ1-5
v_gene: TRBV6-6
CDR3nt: TGTGCCAGCAGTTACTCGTCAGGGCAGCAGCCCCAGCATTTT
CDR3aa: CASSYSSGQQPQHF

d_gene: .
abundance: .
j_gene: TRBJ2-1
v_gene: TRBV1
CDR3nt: TGCACCAGCAGCCAAATCTTTGACGGGAGGGCGGCCAATGAGCAGTTCTTC
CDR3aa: CTSSQIFDGRAANEQFF

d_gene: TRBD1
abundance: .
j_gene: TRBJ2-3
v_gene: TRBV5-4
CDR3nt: TGTGCCAGCAGCCCCGAGACAGGGCTTCGGACAGATACGCAGTATTTT
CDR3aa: CASSPETGLRTDTQYF